The rows below give T cell receptor beta chains drawn from one sample of a study of response to subunit inactivated influenza vaccine. TCRdb itself ran the RT-PCR reads through MiXCR, one entry per CDR3 protein. Among roughly 630,000 distinct CDR3 sequences listed, 13% to 15% were seen once. The sample consisted of PBMCs from blood, taken approximately 15 days before vaccination. The receptors originated from a man over 45 who received an inactivated influenza vaccine. CDR3s include the opening cysteine and the closing phenylalanine or tryptophan. D genes are given only for firm matches. Size tells how often a clone was seen (once, few, many) or the class of an expanded clone, and some rows leave it out.

V	D	J	size	CDR3	DNA
TRBV19	.	TRBJ2-2	.	CASVDRGLNTGELFF	TGTGCCAGCGTAGACCGGGGGTTGAACACCGGGGAGCTGTTTTTT
TRBV6-5	.	TRBJ2-1	.	CASSYSGNSLEQFF	TGTGCCAGCAGTTACTCTGGGAACAGCCTTGAGCAGTTCTTC
TRBV29-1	.	TRBJ1-2	.	CSVPKNYGYTF	TGCAGCGTCCCAAAGAACTATGGCTACACCTTC
TRBV7-2	TRBD2	TRBJ2-5	.	CASSAGTSGGRETQYF	TGTGCCAGCAGCGCCGGGACTAGCGGGGGGCGGGAGACCCAGTACTTC
TRBV6-5	TRBD1	TRBJ2-6	few	CASSYRDRDYSGANVLTF	TGTGCCAGCAGTTACCGGGACAGGGACTACTCTGGGGCCAACGTCCTGACTTTC
TRBV7-2	.	TRBJ2-2	.	CASSVRQGGLTGELFF	TGTGCCAGCAGCGTCCGACAGGGAGGGTTAACCGGGGAGCTGTTTTTT
TRBV15	TRBD1	TRBJ2-7	.	CATSGLMGQEPFF	TGTGCCACCAGCGGCTTAATGGGACAGGAGCCTTTCTTC
TRBV5-4	.	TRBJ2-6	.	CASSPPQAGANVLTF	TGTGCCAGCAGCCCCCCCCAGGCTGGGGCCAACGTCCTGACTTTC
TRBV29-1	TRBD2	TRBJ2-1	.	CSGWSGNEQFF	TGCAGCGGGTGGAGCGGGAACGAGCAGTTCTTC
TRBV5-1	TRBD1	TRBJ2-7	few	CASSLAPGQTLYEQYF	TGCGCCAGCAGCTTGGCCCCGGGACAGACCTTGTACGAGCAGTACTTC
TRBV9	TRBD1	TRBJ2-7	.	CASSDDRASSYEQYF	TGTGCCAGCAGCGATGACAGGGCTAGCTCCTACGAGCAGTACTTC
TRBV4-3	.	TRBJ1-5	.	CASSQGYWESNQPQHF	TGCGCCAGCAGCCAAGGTTACTGGGAGAGCAATCAGCCCCAGCATTTT
TRBV6-1	.	TRBJ1-1	.	CASRSRQMNTEAFF	TGTGCCAGCAGATCAAGACAGATGAACACTGAAGCTTTCTTT
TRBV25-1	.	TRBJ2-2	.	CASMGIGTGELFF	TGTGCCAGCATGGGGATTGGGACCGGGGAGCTGTTTTTT
TRBV28	.	TRBJ2-7	many	CASSLWQDNSYEQYF	TGTGCCAGCAGTTTATGGCAGGACAACTCCTACGAGCAGTACTTC
TRBV29-1	.	TRBJ1-2	many	CSALNRINYGYTF	TGCAGCGCCTTAAACAGGATTAACTATGGCTACACCTTC
TRBV4-1	TRBD1	TRBJ2-2	.	CASSQVDREAGELFF	TGCGCCAGCAGCCAAGTGGACAGGGAGGCCGGGGAGCTGTTTTTT
TRBV7-9	TRBD1	TRBJ1-1	.	CASSQQGEAFF	TGTGCCAGCAGCCAACAGGGGGAAGCTTTCTTT
TRBV20-1	.	TRBJ2-3	few	CSAKDSRYTDTQYF	TGCAGTGCTAAGGACTCTCGGTACACAGATACGCAGTATTTT
TRBV29-1	.	TRBJ1-2	few	CSVLGVVDYGYTF	TGCAGCGTTTTGGGAGTGGTCGACTATGGCTACACCTTC
TRBV2	TRBD1	TRBJ2-7	.	CASRGTGGESREQYF	TGTGCCAGCAGGGGGACAGGGGGCGAATCTAGGGAGCAGTACTTC
TRBV7-2	.	TRBJ2-2	few	CASSLDSLPGELFF	TGTGCCAGCAGCTTAGATAGTCTGCCCGGGGAGCTGTTTTTT
TRBV9	.	TRBJ1-3	.	CASSVWGGSGNTIYF	TGTGCCAGCAGCGTATGGGGCGGCTCTGGAAACACCATATATTTT
TRBV7-2	.	TRBJ1-5	.	CASSLGRGETQPQHF	TGTGCCAGCAGCCTCGGAAGGGGGGAGACTCAGCCCCAGCATTTT
TRBV24-1	.	TRBJ2-1	many	CATRETGGDEQFF	TGTGCCACCAGAGAGACAGGCGGGGATGAGCAGTTCTTC
TRBV7-2	TRBD2	TRBJ2-4	few	CASSLVSGAGRQNIQYF	TGTGCCAGCAGCTTAGTCAGCGGGGCCGGCAGGCAAAACATTCAGTACTTC
TRBV24-1	.	TRBJ2-1	.	CATTSSGESYNEQFF	TGTGCCACCACCAGCTCGGGAGAGTCCTACAATGAGCAGTTCTTC
TRBV4-3	TRBD2	TRBJ2-1	.	CASSQAAGTSGYNEQFF	TGCGCCAGCAGCCAAGCGGCCGGGACTAGCGGTTACAATGAGCAGTTCTTC
TRBV20-1	TRBD2	TRBJ2-3	few	CSAPHRGGTDTQYF	TGCAGTGCCCCACATCGGGGGGGCACAGATACGCAGTATTTT
TRBV24-1	TRBD1	TRBJ2-1	few	CATSDFSPDRGNNEQFF	TGTGCCACCAGTGATTTTAGCCCGGACAGGGGTAACAATGAGCAGTTCTTC
TRBV5-1	.	TRBJ2-1	many	CASSASQGPNYNEQFF	TGCGCCAGCAGCGCCTCCCAGGGGCCCAACTACAATGAGCAGTTCTTC
TRBV5-5	.	TRBJ2-7	many	CASSRGQGGGYEQYF	TGTGCCAGCAGTCGAGGGCAGGGAGGCGGCTACGAGCAGTACTTC
TRBV5-1	.	TRBJ2-1	many	CASSLDGSYNEQFF	TGCGCCAGCAGCTTGGATGGGAGCTACAATGAGCAGTTCTTC
TRBV7-9	TRBD1	TRBJ2-7	.	CASSLAGTVYEQYF	TGTGCCAGCAGCTTGGCCGGGACAGTCTACGAGCAGTACTTC
TRBV6-5	.	TRBJ1-1	few	CASSYRPYGGTEAFF	TGTGCCAGCAGTTACCGCCCGTACGGGGGCACTGAAGCTTTCTTT
TRBV7-2	.	TRBJ1-3	few	CASSFYNLGRVASTIYF	TGTGCCAGCAGCTTTTATAACCTAGGCCGAGTTGCTAGCACCATATATTTT
TRBV11-2	.	TRBJ2-7	.	CASSQGTAPVYEQYF	TGTGCCAGCAGCCAGGGGACGGCTCCGGTGTACGAGCAGTACTTC
TRBV12-3/TRBV12-4	TRBD1	TRBJ2-2	.	CASSRQGRAGGELFF	TGTGCCAGCAGTCGACAGGGGCGCGCCGGCGGGGAGCTGTTTTTT
TRBV29-1	.	TRBJ2-7	few	CSVEVGPYEQYF	TGCAGCGTTGAGGTCGGACCCTACGAGCAGTACTTC
TRBV6-1	.	TRBJ1-1	.	CASRPTLPGLSPEAFF	TGTGCCAGCAGACCCACATTACCCGGGCTCAGCCCTGAAGCTTTCTTT